Below are 25 T cell receptor beta chains sequenced from a single sample in a study of low-dose radiotherapy and immunotherapy resistance in tumors. The sample's time point: before trial treatment. cDNA synthesis used a TRAV/TRBV-specific primer set for both chains. TCRs were put through 20 to 25 PCR cycles of amplification with Phusion. A constant-region primer and the V-primer adapter served as the primer pair. TCRdb itself ran the reads through MiXCR, one entry per CDR3 protein. Among over 55,000 distinct CDR3 sequences listed, around 32% were seen once. Sequenced material: PBMCs, taken before treatment. These receptors were obtained from a female donor with ovarian cancer.

The CDR3 DNA reads as TGTGCCAGCAATACCGGGCCCCTTTTACCCCTCCACTTT. Its translation is CASNTGPLLPLHF. The chain links TRBV27 to TRBJ1-6; D is unclear. The CDR3 sequence is 13 residues long. Between the trimmed V and J ends, which lost 7 bases and 12 bases, there was a span of 16 bases. CDR1 is MNHEY and CDR2 is SMNVEV in the germline V gene (reference sequence).

This clonotype was counted ten times or more. V usage is TRBV9 and J usage is TRBJ1-1; D remains ambiguous. This CDR3 contains 14 residues. The germline CDR1 and CDR2 sequences are SGDLS and YYNGEE. V was pared by 0 bases and J by 6 bases, with 12 bases between. CDR3 amino acids: CASSVVSRAAEAFF. CDR3 coding DNA: TGTGCCAGCAGCGTAGTCTCACGCGCCGCTGAAGCTTTCTTT.

The chain combines TRBV9 with TRBJ2-2, with TRBD1 matching over 7 bases. V was pared by 5 bases and J by 1 base, with 8 bases of the junction left unmatched. Germline V lookup: CDR1 SGDLS, CDR2 YYNGEE. The CDR3 loop spans 16 amino acids. The CDR3 protein is CASRYTGTVNTGELFF. The CDR3 coding sequence is TGTGCCAGCAGGTATACCGGGACAGTGAACACCGGGGAGCTGTTTTTT.

This clonotype was detected many times. V and J are TRBV10-3 and TRBJ2-7, with D maybe TRBD2 (6 bases). V lost 4 bases and J lost 6, with 16 bases in between. CDR1 is ENHRY and CDR2 is SYGVKD in the germline V gene. The CDR3 contains 14 residues. Here the CDR3 reads CAISASGTSPEQYF. The DNA for the CDR3 is TGTGCCATCAGTGCCTCCGGAACTAGCCCCGAGCAGTACTTC.

The rearrangement links TRBV18 to TRBJ2-7; 7 bases are a match to TRBD2. The junction had 5 bases not matched to a gene; V was cut back by 1 base and J by 5 bases. CDR3 length equals 14 residues. Germline CDR1 KGHSH, CDR2 LQKENI. The DNA for the CDR3 is TGTGCCAGCTCACCACGGGAGGGGCCCCACGAGCAGTACTTC. The encoded protein is CASSPREGPHEQYF.

This chain connects TRBV28 to TRBJ2-3, with TRBD2 identical over 9 bases. The CDR3 has 15 amino acids. Germline V gene lookup returns CDR1 MDHEN and CDR2 SYDVKM. J lost 6 bases, V lost 4 bases, and 8 bases had no gene match. CDR3 sequence: CASSWREGLPDTQYF. CDR3 nucleotides: TGTGCCAGCAGTTGGCGGGAGGGCCTTCCTGATACGCAGTATTTT.

The chain employs TRBV5-4 and TRBJ2-3; 9 nucleotides align to TRBD2. V dropped 4 bases and J dropped 0; count of bases not matched to a gene: 6. This CDR3 spans 16 amino acids. CDR1 and CDR2 from the germline V gene are SGHNT and YYREEE (reference sequence). The DNA of the CDR3 is TGTGCCAGCAGCCTGGGGACTAGCTCAAGCACAGATACGCAGTATTTT. As protein: CASSLGTSSSTDTQYF.

This clonotype showed up many times. This sequence joins TRBV12-3 or TRBV12-4 and TRBJ1-5; tentative D call: TRBD1 (6 bases). The V gene lost 2 bases and the J gene lost 2 bases, with 16 bases spanning the gap. This CDR3 has 17 residues. The CDR3 DNA is TGTGCCAGCAGTTTAAGCAGGGGCGGCCGTGGCAATCAGCCCCAGCATTTT. Translation gives CASSLSRGGRGNQPQHF.

The chain employs TRBV12-3 or TRBV12-4 and TRBJ2-6, with a tentative D call TRBD1 (5 bases). The CDR3 is 16 residues long. V lost 1 base, J lost 0 bases, and 7 bases lay in between. The CDR3 bases are TGTGCCAGCAGTTTAGGTCAGGGCTCTGGGGCCAACGTCCTGACTTTC. It is translated as CASSLGQGSGANVLTF.

This clonotype appeared many times. CDR3 loop: CASSTPGTSVDNEQFF. CDR3 DNA sequence: TGTGCCAGCAGTACCCCGGGGACTAGCGTCGACAATGAGCAGTTCTTC. The gene calls are TRBV6-5 and TRBJ2-1, with 10 bases aligning to TRBD2. J lost 5 bases, V lost 5 bases, and 9 bases had no gene match. Germline V gene data show CDR1 as MNHEY and CDR2 as SVGAGI. CDR3 length: 16 amino acids.

This clonotype has ten or more counts. This rearrangement joins TRBV29-1 to TRBJ1-2, with TRBD1 matching 9 bases. The junction had 3 bases not matched to a gene; V was cut back by 7 bases and J by 6 bases. The CDR3 consists of 11 residues. Germline V gene sequence: CDR1 SQVTM, CDR2 ANQGSEA. The DNA of the CDR3 is TGCAGCGCCTGGACAGGGGATGGCTACACCTTC. This encodes CSAWTGDGYTF. The full variable domain, its missing parts supplied by reference TRBV29-1 and TRBJ1-2, is SAVISQKPSRDICQRGTSLTIQCQVDSQVTMMFWYRQQPGQSLTLIATANQGSEATYESGFVIDKFPISRPNLTFSTLTVSNMSPEDSSIYLCSAWTGDGYTFGSGTRLTVV.

V and J are TRBV27 and TRBJ1-1, with D unresolved. V gave up 6 bases and J gave up 3 bases, with 14 bases separating them. Germline lookup yields CDR1 MNHEY and CDR2 SMNVEV (reference sequence). The CDR3 sequence is 14 residues long. DNA of the CDR3: TGTGCCAGCAGCCCCCTACGCGTTTACACTGAAGCTTTCTTT. As protein: CASSPLRVYTEAFF.

This clonotype was counted between two and nine times. V and J are TRBV28 and TRBJ1-2; D call uncertain. The V gene's germline CDR1 is MDHEN and CDR2 SYDVKM. V lost 2 bases and J 4 bases, leaving 8 bases between the germline ends. The CDR3 covers 13 residues. The CDR3 loop reads CASSLKQIYGYTF. CDR3 in DNA: TGTGCCAGCAGTTTAAAACAGATCTATGGCTACACCTTC.

In this sample, this clonotype turned up many times. The J gene is TRBJ2-7, the V gene TRBV5-1, with D possibly matching TRBD2 (6 bases). V gave up 0 bases and J gave up 0 bases, with 13 bases separating them. This CDR3 is built from 16 residues. CDR1 is SGHRS and CDR2 is YFSETQ in the germline V gene. CDR3 nucleotide sequence: TGCGCCAGCAGCTTGGCCCCGGGAGACCTCTCCTACGAGCAGTACTTC. Translating gives CASSLAPGDLSYEQYF. Complete variable domain (other parts from reference TRBV5-1 and TRBJ2-7): KAGVTQTPRYLIKTRGQQVTLSCSPISGHRSVSWYQQTPGQGLQFLFEYFSETQRNKGNFPGRFSGRQFSNSRSEMNVSTLELGDSALYLCASSLAPGDLSYEQYFGPGTRLTVT.

The chain employs TRBV30 and TRBJ2-2, with 9 bases that match TRBD1. Germline V gene lookup returns CDR1 GTSNPN and CDR2 SVGIG (reference sequence). The CDR3 is 14 amino acids. V dropped 5 bases and J dropped 7; count of bases not matched to a gene: 8. CDR3 loop: CAWRPGQGYGELFF. The CDR3 DNA reads as TGTGCCTGGCGGCCGGGACAGGGATACGGGGAGCTGTTTTTT.

This clonotype came up many times. This chain joins TRBV2 and TRBJ2-5; D not resolved. V lost 3 bases and J lost 2, with 10 bases in between. Germline CDR1 reads SNHLY; CDR2 reads FYNNEI. There are 14 residues in the CDR3. The CDR3 loop is CASSDRWAQETQYF. Written as DNA, the CDR3 is TGTGCCAGCAGTGATCGCTGGGCTCAAGAGACCCAGTACTTC.

This clonotype was detected ten times or more. V usage is TRBV5-4 and J usage is TRBJ2-5; either TRBD1 or TRBD2 may fit D (7 bases each). V was cut by 4 bases and J by 4 bases, with 20 bases left in between. This CDR3 comprises 16 residues. Germline V gives CDR1 SGHNT, CDR2 YYREEE (reference sequence). CDR3 residues: CASSPNRGPGGETQYF. In DNA, the CDR3 is TGTGCCAGCAGCCCAAACAGGGGACCGGGAGGAGAGACCCAGTACTTC.

In this sample, this clonotype turned up many times. This chain connects TRBV2 to TRBJ2-7; TRBD1 matches 11 bases. This CDR3 spans 14 amino acids. Germline trimming cut 0 bases from V and 6 bases from J; bases unmatched to any gene: 1. Germline values: CDR1 SNHLY, CDR2 FYNNEI. The CDR3 reads CASSEAGTGGEQYF. The CDR3 DNA sequence: TGTGCCAGCAGTGAAGCGGGGACAGGGGGCGAGCAGTACTTC.

The table lists this clonotype with many counts. The chain couples TRBV7-9 to TRBJ2-1; TRBD1 aligns across 7 bases. This CDR3 is built from 15 residues. Per the germline V gene, CDR1 is SEHNR and CDR2 is FQNEAQ (reference sequence). V lost 8 bases, J lost 9 bases, and 16 bases stayed unmatched. In DNA, the CDR3 is TGTGCCAGCTGCGTGGCGTTAGGGGGCGTGGGTGAGCAGTTCTTC. It specifies CASCVALGGVGEQFF.

The J gene is TRBJ2-4, the V gene TRBV4-1, with 11 bases identical to TRBD2. The trim removed 4 bases at V and 0 bases at J, leaving 11 bases unmatched. Germline V gene sequence: CDR1 MGHRA, CDR2 YSYEKL. The CDR3 spans 19 residues. In DNA, the CDR3 is TGCGCCAGCAGCCTCCTCTGGGGGACTAGCGGAATAGCCAAAAACATTCAGTACTTC. This translates into CASSLLWGTSGIAKNIQYF.

The J gene is TRBJ1-6, the V gene TRBV6-5; D remains ambiguous. The V end was cut by 2 bases, the J end by 10 bases, with 12 bases between. The CDR3 runs 14 residues. Germline V gives CDR1 MNHEY, CDR2 SVGAGI. The CDR3 here is CASSYGGESSPLHF. CDR3 in DNA: TGTGCCAGCAGTTACGGCGGAGAGAGCTCACCCCTCCACTTT.

The CDR3 DNA reads as TGTGCCATCGACAGGGGAGAGAATGAGCAGTTCTTC. Translating gives CAIDRGENEQFF. This sequence joins TRBV10-3 and TRBJ2-1, with 8 nucleotides matching TRBD1. After removal of 8 bases from V and 7 bases from J, the junction contained 4 bases not matched to a gene. Germline V gene lookup returns CDR1 ENHRY and CDR2 SYGVKD. This CDR3 has 12 amino acids.

Ten or more counts support this clonotype. V gene TRBV7-2 combines with J gene TRBJ1-4; no clear D gene. The CDR3 is made up of 14 amino acids. CDR1 and CDR2 (germline): SGHTA, FQGNSA. Trimming took 1 base from V and 8 from J, leaving 11 bases between them. The CDR3 sequence is CASSLGHGVEKLFF. CDR3 nucleotide sequence: TGTGCCAGCAGCTTAGGACACGGGGTCGAAAAACTGTTTTTT.

This clonotype was recorded many times. The rearrangement links TRBV30 to TRBJ2-1, with 8 bases lining up with TRBD2. Germline V gene data show CDR1 as GTSNPN and CDR2 as SVGIG (reference sequence). Trimming at V came to 0 bases and at J to 1 base, leaving 5 bases not matched to a gene. CDR3 length: 16 amino acids. CDR3 protein: CAWSVWGTSSYNEQFF. The CDR3 DNA reads as TGTGCCTGGAGTGTATGGGGGACTAGTTCCTACAATGAGCAGTTCTTC.

This clonotype was picked up many times. The rearrangement links TRBV4-2 to TRBJ1-1; the D is unclear. The germline CDR1 and CDR2 sequences are LGHNA and YNFKEQ. This CDR3 spans 12 amino acids. V was shortened by 4 bases and J by 4 bases, with 7 bases between the two germline ends. The CDR3 is CASSPGSTEAFF. In nucleotides, the CDR3 is TGTGCCAGCAGCCCTGGGAGCACTGAAGCTTTCTTT.